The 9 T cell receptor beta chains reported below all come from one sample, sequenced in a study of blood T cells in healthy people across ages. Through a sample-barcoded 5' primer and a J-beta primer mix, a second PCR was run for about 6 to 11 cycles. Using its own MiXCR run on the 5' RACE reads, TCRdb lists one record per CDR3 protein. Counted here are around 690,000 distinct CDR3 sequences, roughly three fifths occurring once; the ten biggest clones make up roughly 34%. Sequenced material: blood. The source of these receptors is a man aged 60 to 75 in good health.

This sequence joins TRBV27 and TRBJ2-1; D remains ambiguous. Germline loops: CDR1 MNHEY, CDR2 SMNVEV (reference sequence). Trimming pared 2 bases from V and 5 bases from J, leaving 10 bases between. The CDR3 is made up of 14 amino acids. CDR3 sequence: CASSLDPENNEQFF. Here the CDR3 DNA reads TGTGCCAGCAGTTTAGATCCAGAAAACAATGAGCAGTTCTTC.

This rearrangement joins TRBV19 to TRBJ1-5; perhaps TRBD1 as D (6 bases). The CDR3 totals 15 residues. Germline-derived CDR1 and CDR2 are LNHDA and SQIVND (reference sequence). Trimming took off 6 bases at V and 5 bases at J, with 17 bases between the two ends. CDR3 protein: CASSPAGGAYQPQHF. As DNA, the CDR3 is TGTGCCAGTAGCCCGGCGGGGGGGGCTTATCAGCCCCAGCATTTT.

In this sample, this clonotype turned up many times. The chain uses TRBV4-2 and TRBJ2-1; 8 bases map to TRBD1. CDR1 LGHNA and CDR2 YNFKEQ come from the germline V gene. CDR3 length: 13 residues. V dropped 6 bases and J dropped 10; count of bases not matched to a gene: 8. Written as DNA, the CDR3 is TGTGCCAGCAGTCCTGACAGGGGCCGAGAGCAGTTCTTC. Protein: CASSPDRGREQFF.

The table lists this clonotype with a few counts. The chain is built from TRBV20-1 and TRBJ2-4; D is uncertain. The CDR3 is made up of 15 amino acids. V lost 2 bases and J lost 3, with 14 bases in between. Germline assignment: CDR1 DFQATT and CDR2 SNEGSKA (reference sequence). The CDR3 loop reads CSARPENSVKNIQYF. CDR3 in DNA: TGCAGTGCTAGACCCGAGAACAGCGTCAAAAACATTCAGTACTTC.

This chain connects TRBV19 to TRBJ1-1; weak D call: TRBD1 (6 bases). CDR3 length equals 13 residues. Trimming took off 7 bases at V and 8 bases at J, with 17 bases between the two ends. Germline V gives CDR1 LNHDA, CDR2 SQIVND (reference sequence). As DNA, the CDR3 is TGTGCCAGTACCCAGGGGCAGGGCTCGGAAGCTTTCTTT. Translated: CASTQGQGSEAFF.

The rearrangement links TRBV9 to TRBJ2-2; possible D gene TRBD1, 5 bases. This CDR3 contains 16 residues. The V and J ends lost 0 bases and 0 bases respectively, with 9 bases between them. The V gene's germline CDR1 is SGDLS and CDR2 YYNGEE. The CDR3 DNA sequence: TGTGCCAGCAGCGTAGAAGGGGCTACGAACACCGGGGAGCTGTTTTTT. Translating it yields CASSVEGATNTGELFF.

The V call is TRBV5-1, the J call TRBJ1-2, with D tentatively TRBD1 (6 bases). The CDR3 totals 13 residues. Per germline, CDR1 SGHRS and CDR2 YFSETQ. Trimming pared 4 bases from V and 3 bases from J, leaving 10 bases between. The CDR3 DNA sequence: TGCGCCAGCAGCGTGGAGGGGGACTATGGCTACACCTTC. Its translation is CASSVEGDYGYTF.

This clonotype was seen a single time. The CDR3 nucleotides read TGCGCCAGCTCCGACGCCACCAACACTGAAGCTTTCTTT. The encoded protein is CASSDATNTEAFF. The chain carries TRBV5-1 and TRBJ1-1; D unclear. From germline, CDR1 is SGHRS and CDR2 YFSETQ. CDR3 length: 13 amino acids. V was shortened by 7 bases and J by 2 bases, with 12 bases between the two germline ends.

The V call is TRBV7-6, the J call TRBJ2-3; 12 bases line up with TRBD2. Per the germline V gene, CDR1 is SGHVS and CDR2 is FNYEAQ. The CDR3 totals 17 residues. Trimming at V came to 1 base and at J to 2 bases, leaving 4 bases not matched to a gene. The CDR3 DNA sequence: TGTGCCAGCAGCTTAGGCGCTAGCGGGGGGGTCACAGATACGCAGTATTTT. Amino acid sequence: CASSLGASGGVTDTQYF.